A single sample gave rise to the 9 T cell receptor beta chains below, sequenced in a study of cytomegalovirus exposure and HLA in healthy donors. The data were produced by immunoSEQ multiplex PCR, yet TCRdb's version contains in-frame clones alone and is incomplete. The sample lists about 110,000 clones; about 85% were seen once. The sample was PBMCs. These TCRs come from a young woman in good health and CMV-seronegative.

This chain links TRBV30 with TRBJ2-1; a possible D gene is TRBD1 (5 bases). The CDR3 is made up of 12 amino acids. V was trimmed by 5 bases and J by 8 bases, leaving 13 bases between them. Germline V gene lookup returns CDR1 GTSNPN and CDR2 SVGIG (reference sequence). CDR3 in amino acids: CAWRYRYDEQFF. The CDR3 DNA reads TGTGCCTGGCGATACAGGTACGATGAGCAGTTCTTC.

The gene calls are TRBV18 and TRBJ1-4; D unresolved. Trimming stripped 4 bases from V and 8 bases from J, with 17 bases between. The CDR3 is 15 residues long. CDR1 and CDR2 (germline): KGHSH, LQKENI. The DNA for the CDR3 is TGTGCCAGCTCACTCCCATTGGCGGGAAGGGAAAAACTGTTTTTT. Protein sequence: CASSLPLAGREKLFF.

The gene calls are TRBV9 and TRBJ1-2, with 8 bases aligning to TRBD1. The CDR3 covers 15 residues. V gave up 3 bases and J gave up 3 bases; unmatched junction bases: 7. Germline CDR1 is SGDLS and CDR2 is YYNGEE. The CDR3 reads CASSDSTQGDYGYTF. The CDR3 DNA reads as TGTGCCAGCAGCGATAGCACACAGGGGGACTATGGCTACACCTTC.

The J gene is TRBJ2-2, the V gene TRBV5-1; no firm D call. This CDR3 comprises 15 residues. CDR1 and CDR2 from the germline V gene are SGHRS and YFSETQ. Trimming stripped 0 bases from V and 4 bases from J, with 10 bases between. CDR3 DNA sequence: TGCGCCAGCAGCTTGGTGGCAGGATCCACCGGGGAGCTGTTTTTT. It yields the protein CASSLVAGSTGELFF.

This chain connects TRBV5-6 to TRBJ2-7, with 10 nucleotides matching TRBD2. This CDR3 comprises 15 residues. Germline V CDR1 and CDR2: SGHDT, YYEEEE. With 3 bases clipped from V and 2 bases from J, the junction kept 5 bases outside the gene matches. DNA for the CDR3: TGTGCCAGCAGCTACGGACTAGCGGAGGCCTACGAGCAGTACTTC. Translating it yields CASSYGLAEAYEQYF.

This chain links TRBV10-3 with TRBJ1-5, with D unresolved. CDR3 length: 17 amino acids. CDR1 ENHRY and CDR2 SYGVKD come from the germline V gene. Trimming cost V 2 bases and J 7 bases, with 21 bases left between them. The CDR3 region has the DNA TGTGCCATCAGTGAGGTTTCCCTCGACTCCGGGAAGCAGCCCCAGCATTTT. The encoded protein is CAISEVSLDSGKQPQHF.

DNA of the CDR3: TGTGCCAGCAGCTTCGGGGCGGCAGGGGCTAATGAAAAACTGTTTTTT. Its protein product is CASSFGAAGANEKLFF. This chain joins TRBV7-9 and TRBJ1-4; TRBD1 is a possible D gene (6 bases). The CDR3 has 16 residues. Germline V CDR1 and CDR2: SEHNR, FQNEAQ (reference sequence). Trimming shortened V by 3 bases and J by 3 bases, and 14 bases separated the two germline ends.

V is TRBV30 and J is TRBJ1-3; a possible D gene is TRBD1 (6 bases). CDR3 size: 13 residues. Trimming took off 0 bases at V and 3 bases at J, with 6 bases between the two ends. Looked up from germline, CDR1 is GTSNPN and CDR2 is SVGIG (reference sequence). In DNA form, the CDR3 reads TGTGCCTGGAGTGTAGGGGGTGGAAACACCATATATTTT. This translates into CAWSVGGGNTIYF.

The J gene is TRBJ2-6, the V gene TRBV5-1; 7 bases are shared with TRBD2. CDR3 length equals 18 residues. Germline CDR1 and CDR2: SGHRS and YFSETQ. Trimming at V came to 2 bases and at J to 0 bases, leaving 8 bases not matched to a gene. The CDR3 protein is CASSLSVGGSSGANVLTF. In DNA form, the CDR3 reads TGCGCCAGCAGCTTATCGGTGGGGGGGAGCTCTGGGGCCAACGTCCTGACTTTC.